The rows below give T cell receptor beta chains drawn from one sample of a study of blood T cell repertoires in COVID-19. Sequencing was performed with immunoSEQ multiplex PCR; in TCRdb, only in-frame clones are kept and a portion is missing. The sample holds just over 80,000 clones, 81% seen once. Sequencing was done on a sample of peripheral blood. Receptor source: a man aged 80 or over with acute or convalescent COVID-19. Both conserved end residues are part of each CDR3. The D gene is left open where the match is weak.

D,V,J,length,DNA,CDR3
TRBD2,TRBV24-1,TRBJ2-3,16,TGTGCCACCAGTGATTTGCGGGCGGGAGTGGCAGATACGCAGTATTTT,CATSDLRAGVADTQYF